This T cell receptor beta chain came from a study of blood T cell repertoires in COVID-19. Authors' data handling: How many nucleated cells were present was estimated from reference gene primer amplification. This table comes from immunoSEQ multiplex PCR, and its TCRdb copy is limited to in-frame clones, with some not included. V and J calls plus clone size are reproduced from that table; the DNA served to infer D and trimming. Among fewer than 85,000 clones listed, over 75% were seen once. This clone was observed a few times. The CDR3 runs 14 residues. CDR1 and CDR2 (germline): SGHRS, YFSETQ. The V gene lost 2 bases and the J gene lost 0 bases, with 6 bases spanning the gap.

The sequencing input was peripheral blood. V and J are TRBV5-1 and TRBJ1-3; D gene ambiguous. This TCR was recovered from a human donor in a cohort sampled during active COVID-19. CDR3 in DNA: TGCGCCAGCAGCTTCGGAGACTCTGGAAACACCATATATTTT. Translation gives CASSFGDSGNTIYF.